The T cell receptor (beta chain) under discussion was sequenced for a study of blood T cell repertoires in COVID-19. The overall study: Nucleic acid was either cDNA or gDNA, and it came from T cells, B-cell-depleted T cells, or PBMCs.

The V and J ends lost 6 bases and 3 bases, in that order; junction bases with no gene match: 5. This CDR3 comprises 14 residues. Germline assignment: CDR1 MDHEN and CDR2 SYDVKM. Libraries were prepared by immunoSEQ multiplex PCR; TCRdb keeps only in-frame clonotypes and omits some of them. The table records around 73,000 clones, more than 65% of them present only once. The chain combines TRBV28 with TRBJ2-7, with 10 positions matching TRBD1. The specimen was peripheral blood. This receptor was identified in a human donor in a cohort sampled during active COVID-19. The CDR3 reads CASRGTGVFYEQYF. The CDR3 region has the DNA TGTGCCAGCAGGGGGACAGGGGTGTTCTACGAGCAGTACTTC.